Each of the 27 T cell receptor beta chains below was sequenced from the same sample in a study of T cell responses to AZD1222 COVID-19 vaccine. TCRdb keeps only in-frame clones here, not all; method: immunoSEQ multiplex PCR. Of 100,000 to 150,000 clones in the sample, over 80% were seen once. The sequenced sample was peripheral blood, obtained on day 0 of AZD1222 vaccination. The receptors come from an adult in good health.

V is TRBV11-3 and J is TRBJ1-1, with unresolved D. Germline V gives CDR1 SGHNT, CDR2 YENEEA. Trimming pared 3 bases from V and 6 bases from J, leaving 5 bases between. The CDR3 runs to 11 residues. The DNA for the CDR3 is TGTGCCAGCAGCTTGGAGGCTGAAGCTTTCTTT. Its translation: CASSLEAEAFF.

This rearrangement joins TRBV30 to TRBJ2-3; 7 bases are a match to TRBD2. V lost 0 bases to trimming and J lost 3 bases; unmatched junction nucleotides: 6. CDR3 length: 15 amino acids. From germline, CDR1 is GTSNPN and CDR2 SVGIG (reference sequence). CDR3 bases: TGTGCCTGGAGTGTTAAGCGGGATCAGACAGATACGCAGTATTTT. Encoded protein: CAWSVKRDQTDTQYF.

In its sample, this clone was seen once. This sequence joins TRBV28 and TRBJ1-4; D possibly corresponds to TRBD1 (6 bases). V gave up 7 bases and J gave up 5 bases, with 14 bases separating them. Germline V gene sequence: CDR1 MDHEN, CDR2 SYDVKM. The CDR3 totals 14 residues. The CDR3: CASTLGGANEKLFF. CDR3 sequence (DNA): TGTGCCAGCACTCTCGGGGGCGCGAATGAAAAACTGTTTTTT.

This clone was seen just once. DNA of the CDR3: TGCGCCAGCACCCCGGCGGGGGCGAATTCCTACGAGCAGTACTTC. Translating it yields CASTPAGANSYEQYF. J is TRBJ2-7 and V is TRBV5-1, with TRBD2 as a possible D gene (7 bases). Trimming removed 6 bases from V and 1 base from J, with 17 bases in between. This CDR3 region has 15 residues. The germline gives CDR1 SGHRS, CDR2 YFSETQ.

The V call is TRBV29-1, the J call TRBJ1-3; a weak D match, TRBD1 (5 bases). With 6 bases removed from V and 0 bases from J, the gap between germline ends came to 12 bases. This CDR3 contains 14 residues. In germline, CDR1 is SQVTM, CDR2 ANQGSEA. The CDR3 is CSVGDVYSGNTIYF. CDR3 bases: TGCAGCGTCGGGGACGTTTACTCTGGAAACACCATATATTTT.

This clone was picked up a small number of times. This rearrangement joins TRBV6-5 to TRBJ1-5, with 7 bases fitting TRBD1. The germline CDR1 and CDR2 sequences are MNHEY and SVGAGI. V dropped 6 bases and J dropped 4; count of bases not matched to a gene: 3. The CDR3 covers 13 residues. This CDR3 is CASRPGQNQPQHF. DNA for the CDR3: TGTGCCAGCAGACCGGGACAGAATCAGCCCCAGCATTTT.

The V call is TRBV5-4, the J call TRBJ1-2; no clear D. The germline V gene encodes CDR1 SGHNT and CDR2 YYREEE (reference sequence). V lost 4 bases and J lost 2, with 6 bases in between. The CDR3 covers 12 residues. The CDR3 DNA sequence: TGTGCCAGCAGCACGGACAACTATGGCTACACCTTC. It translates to CASSTDNYGYTF.

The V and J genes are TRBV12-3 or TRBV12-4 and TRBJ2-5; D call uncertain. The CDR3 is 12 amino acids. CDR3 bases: TGTGCACTTATAGGGAAGCAAGAGACCCAGTACTTC. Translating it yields CALIGKQETQYF.

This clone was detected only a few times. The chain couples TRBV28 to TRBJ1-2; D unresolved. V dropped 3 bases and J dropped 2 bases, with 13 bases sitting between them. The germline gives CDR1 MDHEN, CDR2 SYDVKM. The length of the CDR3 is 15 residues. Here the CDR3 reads CASSFQKRGNYGYTF. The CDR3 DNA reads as TGTGCCAGCAGTTTCCAAAAACGGGGAAACTATGGCTACACCTTC.

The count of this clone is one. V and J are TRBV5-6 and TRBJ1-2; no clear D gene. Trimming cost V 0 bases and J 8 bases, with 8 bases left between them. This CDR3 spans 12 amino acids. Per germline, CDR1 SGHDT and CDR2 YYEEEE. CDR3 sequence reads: CASSLGDPGYTF. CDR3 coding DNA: TGTGCCAGCAGCTTGGGTGATCCGGGCTACACCTTC.

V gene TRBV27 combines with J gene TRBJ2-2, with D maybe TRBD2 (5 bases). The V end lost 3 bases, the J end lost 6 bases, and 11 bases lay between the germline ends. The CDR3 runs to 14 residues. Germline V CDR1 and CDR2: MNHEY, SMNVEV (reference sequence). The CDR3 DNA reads TGTGCCAGCAGTTTCGTCAACGGGGCCGGGGAGCTGTTTTTT. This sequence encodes CASSFVNGAGELFF.

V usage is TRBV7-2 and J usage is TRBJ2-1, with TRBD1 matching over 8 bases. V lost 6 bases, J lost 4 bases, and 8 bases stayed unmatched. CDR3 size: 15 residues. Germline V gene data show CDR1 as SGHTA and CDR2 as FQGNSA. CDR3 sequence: CASREGQGLYNEQFF. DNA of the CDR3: TGTGCCAGCAGGGAAGGACAGGGTTTGTACAATGAGCAGTTCTTC.

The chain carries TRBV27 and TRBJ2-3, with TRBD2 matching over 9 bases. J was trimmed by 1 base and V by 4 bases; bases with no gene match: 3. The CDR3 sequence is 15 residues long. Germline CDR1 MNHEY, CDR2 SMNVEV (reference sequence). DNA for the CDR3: TGTGCCAGCAGTTCCCAGCGGGAGGGCACAGATACGCAGTATTTT. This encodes CASSSQREGTDTQYF.

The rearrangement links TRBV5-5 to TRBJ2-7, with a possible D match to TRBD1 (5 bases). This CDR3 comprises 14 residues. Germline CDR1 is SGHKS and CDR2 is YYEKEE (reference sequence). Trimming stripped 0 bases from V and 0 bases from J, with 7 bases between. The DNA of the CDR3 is TGTGCCAGCAGCTTGGAACAGGCCTCCTACGAGCAGTACTTC. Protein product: CASSLEQASYEQYF.

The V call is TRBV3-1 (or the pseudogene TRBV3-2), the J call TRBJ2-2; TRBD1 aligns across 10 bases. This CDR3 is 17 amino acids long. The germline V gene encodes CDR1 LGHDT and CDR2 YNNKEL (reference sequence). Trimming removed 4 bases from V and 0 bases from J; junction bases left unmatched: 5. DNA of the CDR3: TGTGCCAGCAGCCGCCTGGGGACAGGGGCGAACACCGGGGAGCTGTTTTTT. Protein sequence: CASSRLGTGANTGELFF.

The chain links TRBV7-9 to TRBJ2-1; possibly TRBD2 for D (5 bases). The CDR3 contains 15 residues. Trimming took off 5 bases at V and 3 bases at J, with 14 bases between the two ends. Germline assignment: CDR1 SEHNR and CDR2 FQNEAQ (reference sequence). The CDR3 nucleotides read TGTGCCAGCAGCCCCCCCGGGGTGGTCTACAATGAGCAGTTCTTC. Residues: CASSPPGVVYNEQFF.

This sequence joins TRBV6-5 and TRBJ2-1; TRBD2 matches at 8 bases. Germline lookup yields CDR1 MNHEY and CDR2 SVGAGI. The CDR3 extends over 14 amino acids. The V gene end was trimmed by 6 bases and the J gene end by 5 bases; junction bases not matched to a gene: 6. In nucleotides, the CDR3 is TGTGCCAGCAGGGAGCGGGGGAGCCACAATGAGCAGTTCTTC. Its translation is CASRERGSHNEQFF.

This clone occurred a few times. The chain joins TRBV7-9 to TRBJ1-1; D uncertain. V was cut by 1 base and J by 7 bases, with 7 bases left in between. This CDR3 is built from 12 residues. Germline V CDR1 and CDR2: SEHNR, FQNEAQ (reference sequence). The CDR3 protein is CASSLVRYEAFF. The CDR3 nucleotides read TGTGCCAGCAGCTTAGTCAGATATGAAGCTTTCTTT.

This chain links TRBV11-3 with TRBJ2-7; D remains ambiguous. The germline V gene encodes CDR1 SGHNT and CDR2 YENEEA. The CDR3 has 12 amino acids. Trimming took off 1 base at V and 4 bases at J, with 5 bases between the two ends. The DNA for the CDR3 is TGTGCCAGCAGCTTAGGGGTTTACGAGCAGTACTTC. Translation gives CASSLGVYEQYF.

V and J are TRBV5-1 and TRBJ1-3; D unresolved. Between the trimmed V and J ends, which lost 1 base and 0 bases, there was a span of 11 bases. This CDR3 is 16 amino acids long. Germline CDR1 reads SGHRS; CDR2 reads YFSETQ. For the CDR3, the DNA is TGCGCCAGCAGCTTGAGCTCCCAGAGCTCTGGAAACACCATATATTTT. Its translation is CASSLSSQSSGNTIYF. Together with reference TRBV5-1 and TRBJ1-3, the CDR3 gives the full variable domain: KAGVTQTPRYLIKTRGQQVTLSCSPISGHRSVSWYQQTPGQGLQFLFEYFSETQRNKGNFPGRFSGRQFSNSRSEMNVSTLELGDSALYLCASSLSSQSSGNTIYFGEGSWLTVV.

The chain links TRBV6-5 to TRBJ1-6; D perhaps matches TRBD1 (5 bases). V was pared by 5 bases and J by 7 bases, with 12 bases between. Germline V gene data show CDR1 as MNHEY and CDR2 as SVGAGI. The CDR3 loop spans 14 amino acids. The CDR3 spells CASSTPRGNSPLHF. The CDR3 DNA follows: TGTGCCAGCAGTACCCCCCGGGGGAATTCACCCCTCCACTTT.

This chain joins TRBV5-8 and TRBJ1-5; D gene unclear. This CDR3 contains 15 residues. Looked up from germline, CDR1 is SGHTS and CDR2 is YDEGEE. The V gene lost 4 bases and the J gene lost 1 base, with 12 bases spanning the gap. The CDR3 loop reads CASSPGISSNQPQHF. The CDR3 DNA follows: TGTGCCAGCAGCCCCGGCATATCGAGCAATCAGCCCCAGCATTTT.

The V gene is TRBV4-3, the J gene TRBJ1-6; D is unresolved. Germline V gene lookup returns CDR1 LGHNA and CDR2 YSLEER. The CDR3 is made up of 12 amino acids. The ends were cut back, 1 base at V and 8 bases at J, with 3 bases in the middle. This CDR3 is CASSQGDSPLHF. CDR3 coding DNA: TGCGCCAGCAGCCAAGGGGATTCACCCCTCCACTTT.

The DNA for the CDR3 is TGTGCCAGCAGCCAGACCGGGGCTCGGGCCTACGAGCAGTACTTC. Its protein is CASSQTGARAYEQYF. The chain has TRBV4-2 and TRBJ2-7; D tentatively reads TRBD1 or TRBD2 (5 bases each). The V gene lost 3 bases and the J gene lost 2 bases, with 14 bases spanning the gap. Germline-derived CDR1 and CDR2 are LGHNA and YNFKEQ. This CDR3 is built from 15 residues.

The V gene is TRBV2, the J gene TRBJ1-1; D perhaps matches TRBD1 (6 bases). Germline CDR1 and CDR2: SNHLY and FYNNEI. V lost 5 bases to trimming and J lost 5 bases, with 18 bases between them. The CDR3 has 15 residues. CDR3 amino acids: CASSLQGISGTEAFF. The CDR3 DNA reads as TGTGCCAGCAGTTTACAGGGTATCTCGGGTACTGAAGCTTTCTTT.

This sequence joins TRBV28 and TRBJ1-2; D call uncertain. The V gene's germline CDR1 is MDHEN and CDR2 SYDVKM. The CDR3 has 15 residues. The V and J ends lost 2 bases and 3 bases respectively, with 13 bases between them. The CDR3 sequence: CASSLGGEGHYGYTF. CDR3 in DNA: TGTGCCAGCAGTTTAGGTGGGGAGGGCCACTATGGCTACACCTTC.

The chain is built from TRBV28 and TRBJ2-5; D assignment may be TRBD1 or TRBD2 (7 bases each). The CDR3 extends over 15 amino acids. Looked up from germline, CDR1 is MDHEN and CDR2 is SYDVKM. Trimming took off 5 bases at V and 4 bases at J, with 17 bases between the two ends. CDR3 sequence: CASSGAGGVRETQYF. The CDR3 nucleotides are TGTGCCAGCAGTGGTGCAGGGGGGGTAAGAGAGACCCAGTACTTC.